The 20 T cell receptor beta chains listed next were all sequenced from one sample in a study of T cell responses to AZD1222 COVID-19 vaccine. Using immunoSEQ multiplex PCR, the repertoire was profiled, and TCRdb retains in-frame clones only, with some absent. The table records roughly 130,000 clones, around 94% of them present only once. This material consisted of peripheral blood, taken on day 0 of AZD1222 vaccination. These TCRs come from an adult in good health.

The genes are TRBV18 and TRBJ1-2; TRBD1 matches at 7 bases. This CDR3 contains 14 residues. Germline CDR1 is KGHSH and CDR2 is LQKENI. V lost 0 bases and J lost 4; bases outside the gene matches: 2. The CDR3 region is CASSPPGTVYGYTF. CDR3 DNA sequence: TGTGCCAGCTCACCACCTGGGACAGTCTATGGCTACACCTTC.

The chain carries TRBV14 and TRBJ2-2; perhaps TRBD2 as D (5 bases). Germline lookup yields CDR1 SGHDN and CDR2 FVKESK. The CDR3 is 16 amino acids. Trimming removed 2 bases at V and 5 bases at J, with 15 bases between. The CDR3: CASSQHRGARTGELFF. CDR3 in DNA: TGTGCCAGCAGCCAACACCGGGGAGCAAGGACCGGGGAGCTGTTTTTT.

This clone was observed a few times. V is TRBV28 and J is TRBJ1-2; 7 bases fit TRBD1. V lost 4 bases and J lost 2; bases outside the gene matches: 4. The CDR3 runs 14 residues. Germline values: CDR1 MDHEN, CDR2 SYDVKM. The CDR3: CASSSLTGNYGYTF. CDR3 nucleotides: TGTGCCAGCAGTTCTCTGACAGGGAACTATGGCTACACCTTC.

The chain couples TRBV4-3 to TRBJ1-2; 8 bases fit TRBD1. Germline V gene data show CDR1 as LGHNA and CDR2 as YSLEER. V shed 1 base, J shed 2 bases, and the junction held 6 bases outside the gene matches. This CDR3 comprises 16 residues. In DNA, the CDR3 is TGCGCCAGCAGCCAAGTAAATCAGGGGGCAAACTATGGCTACACCTTC. Translation gives CASSQVNQGANYGYTF.

The V call is TRBV7-9, the J call TRBJ1-1; 11 bases fit TRBD1. This CDR3 has 15 residues. Trimming at V came to 4 bases and at J to 11 bases, leaving 12 bases not matched to a gene. In germline, CDR1 is SEHNR, CDR2 FQNEAQ (reference sequence). The CDR3, as DNA: TGTGCCAGCAGCTCAAATGGACAGGGGGCGCGGGAGGCTTTCTTT. Translation gives CASSSNGQGAREAFF.

The rearrangement joins TRBV7-9 to TRBJ2-2, with 11 nucleotides matching TRBD1. CDR3 size: 18 residues. V lost 4 bases and J lost 5; bases outside the gene matches: 12. Per the germline V gene, CDR1 is SEHNR and CDR2 is FQNEAQ (reference sequence). The CDR3 region is CASSSRTGGLGRTGELFF. The CDR3 bases are TGTGCCAGCAGCTCCCGGACAGGGGGCTTAGGGAGGACCGGGGAGCTGTTTTTT.

This clone was counted a single time. The V gene is TRBV13, the J gene TRBJ2-7; D call uncertain. This CDR3 has 14 amino acids. The ends were cut back, 2 bases at V and 3 bases at J, with 11 bases in the middle. Germline CDR1 reads PRHDT; CDR2 reads FYEKMQ (reference sequence). The CDR3 sequence: CASSLRAGHYEQYF. For the CDR3, the DNA is TGTGCCAGCAGCTTACGAGCAGGTCACTACGAGCAGTACTTC.

V is TRBV5-1 and J is TRBJ2-2, with D unclear. Germline CDR1 SGHRS, CDR2 YFSETQ. The CDR3 has 15 amino acids. The V end lost 4 bases, the J end lost 2 bases, and 12 bases lay between the germline ends. CDR3 sequence (DNA): TGCGCCAGCAGCCCCGCTGGGGTTAACACCGGGGAGCTGTTTTTT. Translation: CASSPAGVNTGELFF.

V usage is TRBV20-1 and J usage is TRBJ2-7; D uncertain. V was clipped by 3 bases and J by 3 bases, with 9 bases between them. Germline assignment: CDR1 DFQATT and CDR2 SNEGSKA (reference sequence). The CDR3 runs to 12 residues. CDR3 bases: TGCAGTGCTAGTCTAGATTACTACGAGCAGTACTTC. As protein: CSASLDYYEQYF.

As DNA, the CDR3 is TGTGCCAGCTCACCACAATCTAGCACAGATACGCAGTATTTT. Protein product: CASSPQSSTDTQYF. The chain joins TRBV18 to TRBJ2-3; the D is unclear. V was pared by 1 base and J by 0 bases, with 5 bases between. CDR1 is KGHSH, CDR2 LQKENI, per germline. This CDR3 is 14 amino acids long.

The chain has TRBV15 and TRBJ2-3; D is unclear. Germline V gives CDR1 LNHNV, CDR2 YYDKDF (reference sequence). V lost 0 bases, J lost 1 base, and 8 bases lay in between. The CDR3 has 15 amino acids. The CDR3 is CATSREGGGTDTQYF. The CDR3 DNA is TGTGCCACCAGCAGAGAAGGCGGAGGCACAGATACGCAGTATTTT.

In DNA form, the CDR3 reads TGTGCCAGCAAACTAGCGGGGGGGGTCTACGAGCAGTACTTC. This translates into CASKLAGGVYEQYF. The chain carries TRBV28 and TRBJ2-7, with 13 positions matching TRBD2. The CDR3 covers 14 residues. Germline V lookup: CDR1 MDHEN, CDR2 SYDVKM. Trimming at V came to 7 bases and at J to 3 bases, leaving 3 bases not matched to a gene.

This clone was found once. The chain carries TRBV5-1 and TRBJ1-2; D is unresolved. There are 13 residues in the CDR3. V lost 0 bases to trimming and J lost 7 bases, with 10 bases between them. In germline, CDR1 is SGHRS, CDR2 YFSETQ. The CDR3 region is CASSLGSGSGYTF. CDR3 in DNA: TGCGCCAGCAGCTTGGGCTCCGGGTCTGGCTACACCTTC.

This clone was seen once. This chain uses TRBV7-9 with TRBJ2-7; D is possibly TRBD1 (6 bases). Germline V gene sequence: CDR1 SEHNR, CDR2 FQNEAQ (reference sequence). The CDR3 is 16 amino acids. The V end was cut by 5 bases, the J end by 5 bases, with 22 bases between. The CDR3 DNA sequence: TGTGCCAGCAGCACCCGTTGGGAGACAGGTCCGAACGAGCAGTACTTC. It translates to CASSTRWETGPNEQYF.

Only one count was recorded for this clone. This chain connects TRBV19 to TRBJ1-5; 7 nucleotides align to TRBD1. Trimming took 5 bases from V and 4 from J; bases not matched to a gene: 8. There are 15 residues in the CDR3. The germline CDR1 and CDR2 sequences are LNHDA and SQIVND (reference sequence). Written as DNA, the CDR3 is TGTGCCAGTAGTGGGGACAGAGAGATAAATCAGCCCCAGCATTTT. This codes for CASSGDREINQPQHF.

The V gene is TRBV5-6, the J gene TRBJ1-1; TRBD1 matches 8 bases. Germline trimming cut 3 bases from V and 0 bases from J; bases unmatched to any gene: 10. Germline V lookup: CDR1 SGHDT, CDR2 YYEEEE. CDR3 length: 17 amino acids. The CDR3 nucleotides read TGTGCCAGCAGCTCGGGACAGGTTAGATTCATGAACACTGAAGCTTTCTTT. It codes for CASSSGQVRFMNTEAFF.

The chain has TRBV19 and TRBJ2-1; a possible D gene is TRBD1 (6 bases). Trimming removed 4 bases from V and 0 bases from J, with 10 bases in between. The CDR3 has 15 residues. Germline V gene data show CDR1 as LNHDA and CDR2 as SQIVND (reference sequence). The CDR3, as DNA: TGTGCCAGTAGTAAGACAGGCAGCTCCTACAATGAGCAGTTCTTC. It codes for CASSKTGSSYNEQFF.

This clone was seen just once. The chain uses TRBV4-1 and TRBJ2-7; 7 positions match TRBD1. Germline trimming cut 1 base from V and 2 bases from J; bases unmatched to any gene: 5. The CDR3 consists of 15 residues. CDR1 is MGHRA and CDR2 is YSYEKL in the germline V gene. In nucleotides, the CDR3 is TGCGCCAGCAGCCAAGTGACCGGGACAGCCTACGAGCAGTACTTC. It translates to CASSQVTGTAYEQYF.

The rearrangement uses TRBV3-1 (or the pseudogene TRBV3-2) and TRBJ2-3, with 11 bases that match TRBD2. Germline values: CDR1 LGHDT, CDR2 YNNKEL (reference sequence). The CDR3 is 16 amino acids. V lost 2 bases and J lost 4; bases outside the gene matches: 5. CDR3: CASSQQLAGGADTQYF. CDR3 in DNA: TGTGCCAGCAGCCAACAATTAGCGGGAGGGGCAGATACGCAGTATTTT.

This sequence joins TRBV2 and TRBJ1-1; D call uncertain. V lost 6 bases and J 3 bases, leaving 11 bases between the germline ends. This CDR3 comprises 13 residues. The V gene's germline CDR1 is SNHLY and CDR2 FYNNEI. CDR3 DNA sequence: TGTGCCAGCAGCGGTACGAGGGACACTGAAGCTTTCTTT. Amino acid sequence: CASSGTRDTEAFF. The full variable domain, its missing parts supplied by reference TRBV2 and TRBJ1-1, is EPEVTQTPSHQVTQMGQEVILRCVPISNHLYFYWYRQILGQKVEFLVSFYNNEISEKSEIFDDQFSVERPDGSNFTLKIRSTKLEDSAMYFCASSGTRDTEAFFGQGTRLTVV.